The present T cell receptor beta chain was sequenced within a study of cytomegalovirus exposure and HLA in healthy donors (dated by TCRdb to the late 2010s). Context from the whole study: In an earlier analysis of roughly 590 of the donors, around 300 Gb of sequence data and some 100 million unique TCR beta sequences from some 170 million T cells were reported. An early release covering 550 to 700 HLA-typed donors comprised 250 to 350 gigabases of sequencing data and 85 million to 100 million unique TCR sequences. Among the roughly 400 genotyped donors, around 81% belonged to the genetic ancestry cluster associated with self-reported Caucasian donors. The study was designed to test whether signatures of past pathogen exposure could be identified by cataloging public T cell receptors. The study used immunosequencing to profile the T cell repertoires of approximately 630 subjects and linked those repertoires to cytomegalovirus serostatus. Besides the first cohort of around 700 subjects, a separate validation cohort made up of over 100 different subjects was used. To predict cytomegalovirus infection status, the study combined high-throughput TCR immunosequencing, statistical association of individual TCRs with disease status, and machine learning. A later analysis re-examined previously published TCR beta repertoires from about 670 donors and added high-resolution HLA genotyping to investigate patterns of TCR occurrence. Rather than drawing on any new phenotypic data, the later analysis identified candidate immune exposures from TCR beta sequences and the way those sequences occurred across donors. An earlier analysis of several hundred of the donors applied high-throughput TCR beta sequencing to assess whether each TCR beta V gene segment acted as functional or pseudogenic. Alongside the repertoire data, information on donor age, sex, ethnicity and CMV serostatus was compiled. A later genetic analysis took genome-wide SNP genotypes for about 60% of the roughly 670 donors and used that subset as a discovery cohort. Every repertoire in the discovery cohort had been generated on one and the same sequencing platform. Both class I and class II loci were covered by HLA typing, at four-digit resolution. Typing coverage varied by locus: about 629-630 donors for A, B, C, DRB1 and DQB1; under 550 for DQA1; 606 for DPA1; roughly 450 for DPB1. A handful of DR-DQ haplotypes were treated as single units for association and clustering because of strong linkage in the cohort. Among roughly 400 genotyped donors of the cohort, an average of approximately 240,000 unique TCR beta nucleotide sequences was sequenced per donor, of which roughly 18% were non-productive.

To prepare the library, the immunoSEQ multiplex PCR assay was applied. A mixture of 60 forward primers for TCR Vbeta segments and 13 reverse primers for TCR Jbeta segments was used in the multiplex PCR. The CDR3 region of rearranged TCR beta genes was amplified from genomic DNA by a multiplex PCR assay. On the Illumina HiSeq System, the amplified TCR beta libraries were sequenced as 87-base-pair reads. The study's processing was this. A later analysis tallied around 87 million unique TCR beta chains across the 666 repertoires, and some 10 million of those chains were shared by two or more donors. Raw reads were error-corrected and collapsed into unique sequences by a nearest-neighbor algorithm in which closely related sequences were merged to remove PCR and sequencing errors. CDR3 sequences were aligned to IMGT reference sequences to assign V, D and J gene segments. For a sequence to be retained, at least a six-nucleotide match to both a V gene segment and a J gene segment was required. Rearrangements were called productive when the CDR3 lacked stop codons and stayed in frame with V and J; all others were non-productive. CDR3 was defined according to IMGT convention as the region running from the second conserved V-encoded cysteine to the conserved J-encoded phenylalanine. In an earlier analysis of approximately 500 of the donors, sequences lacking an unambiguous match to a single V gene segment were excluded. An earlier analysis of almost 600 of the donors classified V segments as functional when productive rearrangements were above 56.7% and as segregating when the standard deviation between donors was above 5%. A statistical classification framework was developed to diagnose cytomegalovirus status using the catalog of TCR beta chain sequences. In a later analysis, V and J genes were assigned by comparing TCR nucleotide sequences against IMGT/GENE-DB human TR gene sequences. Using the TCRdist pipeline, a later analysis assigned CDR3 sequences along with most-parsimonious VDJ recombination scenarios. A later analysis defined each TCR beta chain by its CDR3 amino acid sequence plus V-gene family, and excluded reads lacking a unique V-gene family. A later analysis removed several hundred highly shared, low-generation-probability nucleotide sequences to deal with suspected cross-contamination and a sequencing artifact. In a later analysis, a clonal expansion index was calculated for each public chain from normalized within-repertoire ranks of inferred template counts. In a later analysis, generation probabilities were computed with a VDJ recombination model fitted to out-of-frame rearrangements, and the resulting probabilities were checked against IGoR. A later analysis scored TCR-TCR, TCR-HLA and TCR-CMV co-occurrence with hypergeometric tests, applying a repertoire-size bias correction to TCR pairs. False discovery rates were estimated in a later analysis by permuting HLA or CMV assignments 20 times. A later analysis grouped co-occurring TCRs with DBSCAN, adding TCRdist sequence similarity when clustering within HLA-allele-positive subsets. For co-occurrence clustering, repertoires with fewer than 30,000 or more than 120,000 public chains were excluded, along with roughly 5 repertoires with anomalous nucleotide sharing. TCRdb holds this immuneACCESS table with in-frame rearrangements only. Some clones are missing; in checked studies, unresolved V genes explain under half, and the rest has no known cause. V, J and clone size are taken as reported in that table, and D and trimming were inferred from the DNA itself. Counted in this sample were approximately 130,000 clones; around 83% of them appeared once. Of the sample, around 1.2% is held by the ten largest clones.

Study-wide conclusions, independent of this receptor: Cytomegalovirus status was reported to be diagnosed by the classifier with high specificity and sensitivity in both the original and validation cohorts. The cohort was sequenced for TCR beta chains only, and without alpha or paired-chain data the features that could be detected were limited. The presence/absence analyses assumed that sequencing depth was roughly uniform across donors, and that assumption may not be true. A group of highly shared sequence variants was considered likely to be a technical artifact of the sequencing pipeline. A later analysis associated around 16,000 TCR beta sequences with specific HLA alleles at a false discovery rate of 0.05. Correlated functional status among segregating V segments might be attributable to linkage disequilibrium, but an unknown experimental factor could not be ruled out. In vitro tests confirmed that a few of the cytomegalovirus-associated TCR beta chains recognize cytomegalovirus antigens. In a later analysis, TCR association rates were found to vary across HLA loci, with the most associated TCRs seen for DRB1 alleles and the fewest for HLA-C alleles. According to a later analysis, parvovirus B19, influenza, CMV and Epstein-Barr virus appeared linked to several top co-occurrence clusters. An association between a missense DCLRE1C variant and V-gene and J-gene trimming of TCR beta chains was found in a later genetic analysis and replicated in an independent cohort. While some public TCRs were present in many individuals, most TCR sequences turned up only very rarely across donors. In a later analysis, HLA-associated TCR beta chains showed more clonal expansion and lower generation probabilities than non-associated chains that were equally common. In a later analysis, most CMV-associated TCR beta chains were found to appear HLA-restricted, with HLA associations seemingly driven largely by CMV exposure. HLA typing was unavailable for some donors at each locus, so association tests used only the typed subset. A later genetic analysis reported fewer N-insertions in productive TCRs among donors in an Asian-associated ancestry cluster than the roughly 700-donor mean. Fewer than 20 rarely observed V segments, including chromosome 9 orphons, were excluded from the earlier analysis of some 590 of the donors because counts were too low. Some IMGT-functional V segments, including TRBV6-2 and TRBV6-3, could not be distinguished by the 87-base-pair reads and were therefore excluded. According to the authors, the approach could potentially be generalized to other disease states and immunological phenotypes. A further reported finding was that TCR beta sequences accurately predicted the HLA-A and HLA-B alleles for most subjects in the first cohort. In an earlier analysis of about 600 of the donors, most TCR beta V segments appeared in productive rearrangements about 87% or about 30% of the time, broadly matching IMGT annotations. CMV serostatus was the only immune exposure information available for the cohort. Assigning TCR associations to individual alleles was difficult when HLA alleles, especially DR and DQ, strongly co-occurred. The study gave a list of 150 to 200 TCR beta chains associated with cytomegalovirus.

This clone was observed a few times. Its cognate antigen has yet to be identified. Base qualities are not provided; no much larger clone lies one nucleotide away. From the cysteine up to the phenylalanine, the CDR3 has a length of 15 residues. Just CDR3 DNA is preserved here, 45 bases in frame from base 1. V is pruned by 0 bases and J by 2 bases, leaving 4 bases of the junction without a gene match. The CDR1 and CDR2 encoded by the germline V gene are SGHRS and YFSETQ. The cohort comprised approximately 700 healthy bone marrow donors. All cohort members were sampled while nominally healthy, although unrecorded immune exposures were likely present. The donor was CMV seronegative and belonged to the group of over 300 seronegative cohort members. A peripheral blood sample was collected from each donor, and TCR beta sequencing was performed on peripheral blood mononuclear cells. Genomic DNA was extracted from the blood cell samples with the Qiagen DNeasy Blood Extraction Kit.

The receptor's source is a girl aged 2 to 10 in good health and CMV-seronegative. Here the chain combines TRBV5-1 and TRBJ1-1, with TRBD1 matching 7 junction bases. Sequenced: PBMCs. The DNA sequence reads TGCGCCAGCAGCTTGGCTGACAGGGAAAACACTGAAGCTTTCTTT. Translated, it reads CASSLADRENTEAFF.